The 25 T cell receptor beta chains in this list originate from one sample, sequenced in a study of T cell responses to AZD1222 COVID-19 vaccine. Produced via immunoSEQ multiplex PCR; TCRdb's table is partial and in-frame only. Among over 130,000 clones listed, 93% were seen once. The input for sequencing was peripheral blood, taken on day 0 of AZD1222 vaccination. These receptors were taken from an adult in good health.

This sequence joins TRBV2 and TRBJ1-2; 9 bases are a match to TRBD1. The CDR3 length is 13 residues. The V and J ends lost 10 bases and 4 bases, in that order; junction bases with no gene match: 7. In germline, CDR1 is SNHLY, CDR2 FYNNEI. CDR3 residues: CATQGAGGYGYTF. CDR3 coding DNA: TGTGCCACACAGGGGGCAGGGGGCTATGGCTACACCTTC.

V gene TRBV7-2 combines with J gene TRBJ2-7; possible D gene TRBD1, 5 bases. Germline loops: CDR1 SGHTA, CDR2 FQGNSA. This CDR3 comprises 15 residues. Trimming removed 1 base from V and 4 bases from J, with 14 bases in between. The CDR3 here is CASSLDTSRGYEQYF. The CDR3 DNA sequence: TGTGCCAGCAGCTTAGACACAAGTAGGGGTTACGAGCAGTACTTC.

The chain employs TRBV12-3 or TRBV12-4 and TRBJ2-7; D possibly corresponds to TRBD2 (6 bases). CDR3 length: 13 amino acids. V gave up 5 bases and J gave up 6 bases, with 14 bases separating them. The DNA for the CDR3 is TGTGCCAGCAGTCCCCTGGGTAGCGGCGAGCAGTACTTC. Protein: CASSPLGSGEQYF.

The chain carries TRBV7-2 and TRBJ2-7; 9 nucleotides align to TRBD1. The CDR3 totals 15 residues. The J segment lost 4 bases and the V segment lost 3 bases, leaving 7 bases of the junction unmatched. Germline V CDR1 and CDR2: SGHTA, FQGNSA. CDR3 protein: CASSLSGTGIYEQYF. The CDR3 DNA is TGTGCCAGCAGCTTGTCCGGGACAGGGATTTACGAGCAGTACTTC. Variable domain in full (rest from reference TRBV7-2 and TRBJ2-7): GAGVSQSPSNKVTEKGKDVELRCDPISGHTALYWYRQSLGQGLEFLIYFQGNSAPDKSGLPSDRFSAERTGGSVSTLTIQRTQQEDSAVYLCASSLSGTGIYEQYFGPGTRLTVT.

This sequence joins TRBV6-5 and TRBJ1-1; D is uncertain. The V and J ends lost 6 bases and 0 bases respectively, with 2 bases between them. CDR3 length: 11 amino acids. Germline CDR1 reads MNHEY; CDR2 reads SVGAGI. Here the CDR3 reads CASRVNTEAFF. DNA for the CDR3: TGTGCCAGCAGGGTGAACACTGAAGCTTTCTTT.

The chain uses TRBV7-3 and TRBJ2-5; 8 bases are shared with TRBD1. Germline trimming cut 5 bases from V and 5 bases from J; bases unmatched to any gene: 4. Germline assignment: CDR1 SGHTA and CDR2 FQGTGA. The CDR3 runs to 13 residues. In DNA, the CDR3 is TGTGCCAGCAGCCCAGGACAGGGTGAGACCCAGTACTTC. This codes for CASSPGQGETQYF.

V gene TRBV11-2 combines with J gene TRBJ2-5, with 9 bases that match TRBD1. This CDR3 has 16 amino acids. Trimming removed 4 bases from V and 2 bases from J; junction bases left unmatched: 8. Looked up from germline, CDR1 is SGHAT and CDR2 is FQNNGV. In DNA, the CDR3 is TGTGCCAGCAGCTCTATACAGGGGGCCCCTCAAGAGACCCAGTACTTC. Translated, it gives CASSSIQGAPQETQYF.

The chain employs TRBV7-3 and TRBJ1-1, with D maybe TRBD1 (6 bases). This CDR3 is 14 amino acids long. Trimming pared 4 bases from V and 4 bases from J, leaving 13 bases between. Germline CDR1 is SGHTA and CDR2 is FQGTGA. The CDR3 spells CASSSQGFGTEAFF. The CDR3, as DNA: TGTGCCAGCAGCTCACAGGGTTTCGGCACTGAAGCTTTCTTT. Based on the CDR3 plus reference TRBV7-3 and TRBJ1-1, the full variable domain is GAGVSQTPSNKVTEKGKYVELRCDPISGHTALYWYRQSLGQGPEFLIYFQGTGAADDSGLPNDRFFAVRPEGSVSTLKIQRTERGDSAVYLCASSSQGFGTEAFFGQGTRLTVV.

J is TRBJ2-7 and V is TRBV19; D is possibly TRBD1 or TRBD2 (5 bases each). CDR1 is LNHDA, CDR2 SQIVND, per germline (reference sequence). V was cut by 5 bases and J by 5 bases, with 19 bases left in between. The CDR3 extends over 15 amino acids. CDR3 in DNA: TGTGCCAGTAGTGCAACCGGGACCGACCGCGACGAGCAGTACTTC. It translates to CASSATGTDRDEQYF.

The genes are TRBV7-9 and TRBJ2-5, with TRBD2 matching 11 bases. The CDR3 is 16 residues long. V dropped 4 bases and J dropped 4; count of bases not matched to a gene: 8. Germline CDR1 is SEHNR and CDR2 is FQNEAQ (reference sequence). This CDR3 is CASSSILAGAGETQYF. CDR3 nucleotide sequence: TGTGCCAGCAGCTCCATACTAGCGGGAGCGGGAGAGACCCAGTACTTC.

This rearrangement joins TRBV27 to TRBJ2-1; D is uncertain. The CDR3 is 14 amino acids. Looked up from germline, CDR1 is MNHEY and CDR2 is SMNVEV (reference sequence). Trimming took 6 bases from V and 0 from J, leaving 9 bases between them. The CDR3 coding sequence is TGTGCCAGCAGATCGGTGAGCTCCTACAATGAGCAGTTCTTC. It translates to CASRSVSSYNEQFF.

Only one count was recorded for this clone. CDR3 loop: CASSFGTSGSNEQFF. In DNA, the CDR3 is TGTGCCAGCAGCTTCGGGACTAGCGGGTCCAATGAGCAGTTCTTC. This chain links TRBV7-8 with TRBJ2-1; 12 nucleotides align to TRBD2. Unmatched junction bases numbered 3, after V lost 3 bases and J lost 6 bases. This CDR3 comprises 15 residues. Germline assignment: CDR1 SGHVS and CDR2 FQNEAQ.

The chain is built from TRBV29-1 and TRBJ2-1; 10 bases align to TRBD2. CDR3 length: 15 amino acids. Germline V CDR1 and CDR2: SQVTM, ANQGSEA. V lost 4 bases to trimming and J lost 9 bases; unmatched junction nucleotides: 12. Written as DNA, the CDR3 is TGCAGCGTTGCTCGTGGGACTAGCGCCTTTGGTGAGCAGTTCTTC. The encoded protein is CSVARGTSAFGEQFF.

The chain employs TRBV5-4 and TRBJ2-5; TRBD2 matches at 11 bases. The CDR3 covers 15 residues. The J segment lost 2 bases and the V segment lost 4 bases, leaving 4 bases of the junction unmatched. Germline values: CDR1 SGHNT, CDR2 YYREEE (reference sequence). This CDR3 reads CASSTSGRRQETQYF. The CDR3 bases are TGTGCCAGCAGCACTAGCGGGAGAAGACAAGAGACCCAGTACTTC.

CDR3 residues: CASSLQGADTEAFF. In nucleotides, the CDR3 is TGTGCCAGCAGCTTACAGGGGGCGGACACTGAAGCTTTCTTT. V is TRBV11-3 and J is TRBJ1-1; 8 nucleotides align to TRBD1. CDR1 is SGHNT and CDR2 is YENEEA in the germline V gene. The CDR3 has 14 amino acids. The V and J ends lost 2 bases and 3 bases, in that order; junction bases with no gene match: 2.

This clone was seen a single time. This chain connects TRBV5-1 to TRBJ1-4; no definite D call. This CDR3 spans 14 amino acids. Germline V gene lookup returns CDR1 SGHRS and CDR2 YFSETQ. Trimming stripped 6 bases from V and 0 bases from J, with 9 bases between. As DNA, the CDR3 is TGCGCCAGCAAATCGCAGGCAACTAATGAAAAACTGTTTTTT. Translated, it gives CASKSQATNEKLFF.

This chain links TRBV7-2 with TRBJ1-3; TRBD1 matches at 9 bases. This CDR3 has 17 residues. V lost 5 bases and J lost 2; bases outside the gene matches: 10. CDR1 is SGHTA and CDR2 is FQGNSA in the germline V gene. CDR3 residues: CASSARPGQGTGNTIYF. In DNA, the CDR3 is TGTGCCAGCAGCGCACGTCCTGGACAGGGGACTGGAAACACCATATATTTT.

This rearrangement joins TRBV5-1 to TRBJ1-1, with D unresolved. V lost 0 bases and J 6 bases, leaving 12 bases between the germline ends. The CDR3 covers 14 residues. Looked up from germline, CDR1 is SGHRS and CDR2 is YFSETQ. The DNA of the CDR3 is TGCGCCAGCAGCTTGGTGGCGGGAGAGGCTGAAGCTTTCTTT. This translates into CASSLVAGEAEAFF.

This clone was seen once. This chain uses TRBV27 with TRBJ2-7, with 7 bases fitting TRBD1. Germline V lookup: CDR1 MNHEY, CDR2 SMNVEV (reference sequence). This CDR3 has 16 residues. J gave up 7 bases and V 2 bases, and 14 bases lay outside the gene matches. The CDR3 DNA follows: TGTGCCAGCAGTTTAATGACAGGGACCTCCCAGGAGGAGCAGTACTTC. This gives the protein CASSLMTGTSQEEQYF.

The rearrangement links TRBV6-5 to TRBJ2-2, with 7 bases lining up with TRBD1. CDR3 size: 15 residues. The germline V gene encodes CDR1 MNHEY and CDR2 SVGAGI. After removal of 1 base from V and 5 bases from J, the junction contained 4 bases not matched to a gene. The CDR3 loop is CASSYFETGTGELFF. The CDR3 coding sequence is TGTGCCAGCAGTTACTTCGAGACAGGGACCGGGGAGCTGTTTTTT.

This chain connects TRBV5-4 to TRBJ2-7, with D perhaps TRBD1 (6 bases). The germline V gene encodes CDR1 SGHNT and CDR2 YYREEE (reference sequence). This CDR3 has 16 amino acids. Trimming took off 4 bases at V and 1 base at J, with 18 bases between the two ends. DNA for the CDR3: TGTGCCAGCAGCACTCAAGGGCCAGGGGTTTCCTACGAGCAGTACTTC. As protein: CASSTQGPGVSYEQYF.

The chain recombines TRBV27 with TRBJ2-3, with a weak D call TRBD1 (5 bases). Germline V gene data show CDR1 as MNHEY and CDR2 as SMNVEV (reference sequence). This CDR3 comprises 14 residues. Trimming pared 6 bases from V and 5 bases from J, leaving 15 bases between. The CDR3 DNA reads as TGTGCCAGCAGCCGAGGACATGTCGGAGATACGCAGTATTTT. It specifies CASSRGHVGDTQYF.

This chain uses TRBV19 with TRBJ1-6; D is unresolved. CDR3 length equals 14 residues. Trimming took 8 bases from V and 0 from J, leaving 8 bases between them. The V gene's germline CDR1 is LNHDA and CDR2 SQIVND (reference sequence). The CDR3 region has the DNA TGTGCCAGTCGACCGGGCTCCTATAATTCACCCCTCCACTTT. This sequence encodes CASRPGSYNSPLHF.

DNA of the CDR3: TGTGCCAGCAGCCCCAGGACCACCGGGGAGCTGTTTTTT. Amino acids: CASSPRTTGELFF. The chain links TRBV11-2 to TRBJ2-2; D unclear. The CDR3 is made up of 13 amino acids. V was trimmed by 5 bases and J by 4 bases, leaving 8 bases between them. Germline V gene data show CDR1 as SGHAT and CDR2 as FQNNGV.

The genes are TRBV15 and TRBJ2-3; D is undetermined. CDR3 size: 14 residues. The germline V and J ends were trimmed by 4 bases and 4 bases, with 12 bases remaining between them. Germline CDR1 is LNHNV and CDR2 is YYDKDF (reference sequence). CDR3 sequence (DNA): TGTGCCACCAGCACCCCCAATAAAGCAGATACGCAGTATTTT. This sequence encodes CATSTPNKADTQYF.